These 14 T cell receptor beta chains came from one sample sequenced in a study of shared clonotypes between healthy human individuals. Repertoires were generated with immunoSEQ multiplex PCR, while TCRdb's copy carries only in-frame clones and drops some. Among 2 million to 2.5 million clones listed, approximately 94% were seen once. What was sequenced was naive CD4+ T cells sorted from blood. The subset was: CD45RA+ positively selected. Source of these receptors: a man between 18 and 35 years old in good health.

The J gene is TRBJ2-1, the V gene TRBV11-2; 8 positions match TRBD1. The CDR3 is 15 residues long. Germline lookup yields CDR1 SGHAT and CDR2 FQNNGV. V lost 5 bases and J lost 6; bases outside the gene matches: 9. The chain's CDR3 is CASSRLVDRVNEQFF. DNA for the CDR3: TGTGCCAGCAGCCGCCTGGTGGACAGGGTCAATGAGCAGTTCTTC.

This chain uses TRBV7-9 with TRBJ1-4; D is unresolved. The CDR3 sequence is 12 residues long. Germline CDR1 SEHNR, CDR2 FQNEAQ (reference sequence). Trimming pared 6 bases from V and 4 bases from J, leaving 6 bases between. This chain's CDR3 is CASSPVNEKLFF. For the CDR3, the DNA is TGTGCCAGCAGTCCCGTTAATGAAAAACTGTTTTTT.

The chain employs TRBV11-2 and TRBJ2-7, with D unclear. Looked up from germline, CDR1 is SGHAT and CDR2 is FQNNGV. CDR3 length: 15 amino acids. V was clipped by 4 bases and J by 4 bases, with 17 bases between them. The CDR3 protein is CASSSIAGPIYEQYF. CDR3 DNA: TGTGCCAGCAGCTCCATTGCAGGCCCGATTTACGAGCAGTACTTC. Filled out from reference TRBV11-2 and TRBJ2-7, the complete variable domain reads EAGVAQSPRYKIIEKRQSVAFWCNPISGHATLYWYQQILGQGPKLLIQFQNNGVVDDSQLPKDRFSAERLKGVDSTLKIQPAKLEDSAVYLCASSSIAGPIYEQYFGPGTRLTVT.

In regard to this clone: This sample also contains other DNA sequences that code for the same CDR3. The rearrangement uses TRBV18 and TRBJ1-5; D not resolved. CDR3 length: 14 residues. The V end was cut by 2 bases, the J end by 4 bases, with 9 bases between. Germline lookup yields CDR1 KGHSH and CDR2 LQKENI. This CDR3 reads CASSPGQPNQPQHF. The CDR3, as DNA: TGTGCCAGCTCACCAGGGCAGCCAAATCAGCCCCAGCATTTT.

The chain links TRBV19 to TRBJ2-1, with TRBD2 matching 7 bases. CDR3 length: 20 residues. Unmatched junction bases numbered 17, after V lost 3 bases and J lost 0 bases. Germline CDR1 reads LNHDA; CDR2 reads SQIVND (reference sequence). The CDR3 loop is CASSMVSREAHQFSYNEQFF. The CDR3 region has the DNA TGTGCCAGTAGTATGGTTTCTCGGGAGGCGCACCAATTCTCCTACAATGAGCAGTTCTTC. The full variable domain, with the rest looked up from reference TRBV19 and TRBJ2-1, is DGGITQSPKYLFRKEGQNVTLSCEQNLNHDAMYWYRQDPGQGLRLIYYSQIVNDFQKGDIAEGYSVSREKKESFPLTVTSAQKNPTAFYLCASSMVSREAHQFSYNEQFFGPGTRLTVL.

V usage is TRBV19 and J usage is TRBJ2-2; D gene unclear. Germline V lookup: CDR1 LNHDA, CDR2 SQIVND (reference sequence). This CDR3 has 12 residues. V was clipped by 5 bases and J by 8 bases, with 9 bases between them. CDR3 residues: CASSFLGGELFF. In nucleotides, the CDR3 is TGTGCCAGTAGTTTCCTCGGGGGGGAGCTGTTTTTT.

The chain carries TRBV15 and TRBJ1-3; no firm D call. V was clipped by 0 bases and J by 0 bases, with 9 bases between them. The CDR3 loop spans 16 amino acids. The germline CDR1 and CDR2 sequences are LNHNV and YYDKDF (reference sequence). The DNA for the CDR3 is TGTGCCACCAGCAGAGATCTTCAGGTCTCTGGAAACACCATATATTTT. It yields the protein CATSRDLQVSGNTIYF.

This clone was recorded once. The CDR3 DNA is TGTGCCAGCTCACCACCGCAGTACACTGAAGCTTTCTTT. It encodes CASSPPQYTEAFF. The rearrangement links TRBV18 to TRBJ1-1, with D unresolved. Germline CDR1 is KGHSH and CDR2 is LQKENI. This CDR3 has 13 amino acids. V gave up 0 bases and J gave up 3 bases, with 5 bases separating them.

V is TRBV7-3 and J is TRBJ2-1, with D unresolved. The CDR3 is made up of 15 amino acids. Trimming removed 5 bases from V and 0 bases from J, with 11 bases in between. Germline lookup yields CDR1 SGHTA and CDR2 FQGTGA. In DNA form, the CDR3 reads TGTGCCAGCAGCCACAGCTTCAGCTCCTACAATGAGCAGTTCTTC. It encodes CASSHSFSSYNEQFF.

This clone appeared a single time. The J gene is TRBJ1-4, the V gene TRBV28, with 8 bases that match TRBD1. Germline CDR1 MDHEN, CDR2 SYDVKM. The CDR3 spans 14 residues. V was clipped by 7 bases and J by 4 bases; unmatched bases: 5. The CDR3 nucleotides read TGTGCCAGCACGCTCGGACAGGGTAATGAAAAACTGTTTTTT. Its protein product is CASTLGQGNEKLFF.

The chain employs TRBV7-8 and TRBJ2-2; maybe TRBD1 (6 bases). This CDR3 has 15 residues. The V gene lost 2 bases and the J gene lost 6 bases, with 13 bases spanning the gap. Germline assignment: CDR1 SGHVS and CDR2 FQNEAQ. The CDR3 region has the DNA TGTGCCAGCAGCTTATCCAGGGGCGTGTCCGGGGAGCTGTTTTTT. Its protein product is CASSLSRGVSGELFF. Full variable domain (rest looked up from reference TRBV7-8 and TRBJ2-2): GAGVSQSPRYKVAKRGQDVALRCDPISGHVSLFWYQQALGQGPEFLTYFQNEAQLDKSGLPSDRFFAERPEGSVSTLKIQRTQQEDSAVYLCASSLSRGVSGELFFGEGSRLTVL.

The V and J genes are TRBV7-9 and TRBJ1-1; the D is unclear. From germline, CDR1 is SEHNR and CDR2 FQNEAQ (reference sequence). The CDR3 runs to 14 residues. The V end lost 2 bases, the J end lost 7 bases, and 14 bases lay between the germline ends. Here the CDR3 DNA reads TGTGCCAGCAGCTTAACGGGGAGGAAAGGTGAAGCTTTCTTT. It translates to CASSLTGRKGEAFF.

The J gene is TRBJ1-1, the V gene TRBV10-3; D is unclear. V was clipped by 3 bases and J by 1 base, with 9 bases between them. The germline V gene encodes CDR1 ENHRY and CDR2 SYGVKD. CDR3 length equals 14 residues. In nucleotides, the CDR3 is TGTGCCATCAGTGATGTGCAACCGAACACTGAAGCTTTCTTT. It is translated as CAISDVQPNTEAFF.

This clone appeared once. This chain links TRBV6-9 with TRBJ1-6, with a possible D match to TRBD1 (5 bases). This CDR3 is built from 15 residues. Germline values: CDR1 MNHGY, CDR2 SVAAGI. V lost 6 bases and J lost 3, with 12 bases in between. CDR3 DNA sequence: TGTGCCAGCAGCAATGGGGACGGCTATAATTCACCCCTCCACTTT. Its protein product is CASSNGDGYNSPLHF.